Presented here are 27 T cell receptor beta chains from one specimen sequenced in a study of response to subunit inactivated influenza vaccine. TCRdb re-derived calls from the RT-PCR reads in MiXCR, one entry per CDR3 protein. The sample records a few hundred thousand distinct CDR3 sequences, 11% to 15% being singletons. Sequences were derived from PBMCs from blood, sampled 12 days after vaccination. These receptors came from a man aged 45-60 years who received an inactivated influenza vaccine.

This clonotype was seen many times. The chain couples TRBV12-3 or TRBV12-4 to TRBJ2-7; 11 bases match TRBD1. Losses at the gene ends were 4 bases for V and 5 bases for J; bases not matched to a gene: 4. The CDR3 contains 14 residues. The CDR3 reads CASSSRTGGDEQYF. The CDR3, as DNA: TGTGCCAGCAGTTCCAGGACAGGGGGCGACGAGCAGTACTTC.

This clonotype was picked up a small number of times. V gene TRBV7-2 combines with J gene TRBJ2-3; D unresolved. CDR3 size: 14 residues. Germline CDR1 is SGHTA and CDR2 is FQGNSA. Trimming removed 5 bases at V and 0 bases at J, with 9 bases between. This CDR3 reads CASSPVSSTDTQYF. In nucleotides, the CDR3 is TGTGCCAGCAGCCCCGTATCTAGCACAGATACGCAGTATTTT.

The sample holds a few counts of this clonotype. The rearrangement links TRBV4-3 to TRBJ2-7, with 7 positions matching TRBD2. Germline V gene lookup returns CDR1 LGHNA and CDR2 YSLEER. The J segment lost 4 bases and the V segment lost 5 bases, leaving 17 bases of the junction unmatched. The CDR3 is 17 amino acids. The CDR3 loop reads CASSEHLRGNWRYEQYF. CDR3 nucleotide sequence: TGCGCCAGCAGCGAACATCTGCGGGGGAATTGGAGATACGAGCAGTACTTC.

This clonotype turned up a few times. At one end, the junction sequence differs from germline, possibly due to a read error. The chain has TRBV28 and TRBJ2-7; 9 bases are a match to TRBD1. Looked up from germline, CDR1 is MDHEN and CDR2 is SYDVKM. This CDR3 spans 15 amino acids. Here the CDR3 reads CASSLSSGQGYEQSF. The DNA for the CDR3 is TGTGCCAGCAGTTTATCTTCGGGACAGGGCTACGAGCAGTCCTTC.

This rearrangement joins TRBV7-8 to TRBJ2-7; 12 bases map to TRBD2. Germline values: CDR1 SGHVS, CDR2 FQNEAQ. The CDR3 contains 17 residues. The V and J ends lost 3 bases and 2 bases, in that order; junction bases with no gene match: 8. CDR3 residues: CASSFGIRTSGAYEQYF. The CDR3 bases are TGTGCCAGCAGCTTCGGTATCCGGACTAGCGGGGCCTACGAGCAGTACTTC.

This clonotype was detected a few times. The chain combines TRBV7-8 with TRBJ2-5; 9 bases line up with TRBD1. Germline values: CDR1 SGHVS, CDR2 FQNEAQ. The CDR3 extends over 16 amino acids. After removal of 4 bases from V and 4 bases from J, the junction contained 10 bases not matched to a gene. The CDR3 reads CASSSTGTGLRETQYF. The CDR3 bases are TGTGCCAGCAGCTCAACCGGGACAGGGCTTCGAGAGACCCAGTACTTC. Looking up the rest from reference TRBV7-8 and TRBJ2-5 gives the full variable domain: GAGVSQSPRYKVAKRGQDVALRCDPISGHVSLFWYQQALGQGPEFLTYFQNEAQLDKSGLPSDRFFAERPEGSVSTLKIQRTQQEDSAVYLCASSSTGTGLRETQYFGPGTRLLVL.

The chain couples TRBV15 to TRBJ2-5; 8 positions match TRBD2. Germline trimming cut 4 bases from V and 3 bases from J; bases unmatched to any gene: 10. The CDR3 sequence is 16 residues long. Germline assignment: CDR1 LNHNV and CDR2 YYDKDF (reference sequence). This chain's CDR3 is CATSTRIGTSKETQYF. CDR3 sequence (DNA): TGTGCCACCAGCACAAGAATCGGGACTAGTAAAGAGACCCAGTACTTC. Full variable domain (remainder filled in from reference TRBV15 and TRBJ2-5): DAMVIQNPRYQVTQFGKPVTLSCSQTLNHNVMYWYQQKSSQAPKLLFHYYDKDFNNEADTPDNFQSRRPNTSFCFLDIRSPGLGDTAMYLCATSTRIGTSKETQYFGPGTRLLVL.

This clonotype was seen a handful of times. The rearrangement uses TRBV29-1 and TRBJ2-7; perhaps TRBD1 as D (5 bases). Germline CDR1 and CDR2: SQVTM and ANQGSEA. The CDR3 is made up of 13 amino acids. V lost 2 bases, J lost 4 bases, and 12 bases lay in between. The CDR3 protein is CSVERGKGYEQYF. CDR3 in DNA: TGCAGCGTTGAAAGGGGAAAGGGGTACGAGCAGTACTTC.

This clonotype appeared many times. The chain employs TRBV4-2 and TRBJ2-5; 8 bases map to TRBD2. Trimming removed 1 base from V and 2 bases from J; junction bases left unmatched: 6. The CDR3 loop spans 16 amino acids. Germline-derived CDR1 and CDR2 are LGHNA and YNFKEQ. The CDR3 loop reads CASSQVTGTRQETQYF. For the CDR3, the DNA is TGTGCCAGCAGCCAAGTTACCGGGACTAGACAAGAGACCCAGTACTTC.

This clonotype was observed a single time. This chain joins TRBV28 and TRBJ1-2; no clear D. Trimming removed 6 bases from V and 0 bases from J, with 5 bases in between. CDR1 is MDHEN and CDR2 is SYDVKM in the germline V gene. The CDR3 has 12 residues. CDR3 coding DNA: TGTGCCAGCAGAGAAGCTAACTATGGCTACACCTTC. Its translation: CASREANYGYTF.

This chain connects TRBV4-2 to TRBJ1-1; TRBD1 might be the D (5 bases). The CDR3 has 15 residues. Looked up from germline, CDR1 is LGHNA and CDR2 is YNFKEQ. V was clipped by 0 bases and J by 0 bases, with 8 bases between them. CDR3 residues: CASSQDRALNTEAFF. The DNA for the CDR3 is TGTGCCAGCAGCCAAGACAGGGCGTTGAACACTGAAGCTTTCTTT.

The sample holds a few counts of this clonotype. This CDR3 is CASSQTSGSVSYNEQFF. The CDR3 DNA sequence: TGTGCCAGTAGCCAGACTAGCGGGAGCGTGTCCTACAATGAGCAGTTCTTC. This chain connects TRBV19 to TRBJ2-1; 12 bases line up with TRBD2. CDR1 is LNHDA, CDR2 SQIVND, per germline (reference sequence). J gave up 1 base and V 6 bases, and 7 bases lay outside the gene matches. This CDR3 has 17 residues.

This chain uses TRBV6-5 with TRBJ2-7; TRBD2 matches 7 bases. CDR1 MNHEY and CDR2 SVGAGI come from the germline V gene. The V and J ends lost 3 bases and 1 base, in that order; junction bases with no gene match: 6. CDR3 length: 15 amino acids. CDR3 protein: CASSYSSGKSYEQYF. The CDR3 DNA reads TGTGCCAGCAGTTATTCTAGCGGAAAATCCTACGAGCAGTACTTC.

This rearrangement joins TRBV28 to TRBJ1-3, with D possibly being TRBD1 (5 bases). Trimming removed 5 bases from V and 4 bases from J, with 15 bases in between. There are 15 residues in the CDR3. Germline values: CDR1 MDHEN, CDR2 SYDVKM. CDR3 protein: CASSATAFGGNTIYF. The CDR3 nucleotides are TGTGCCAGCAGTGCGACAGCTTTCGGCGGAAACACCATATATTTT.

This clonotype has just a few counts. The chain employs TRBV5-1 and TRBJ2-3; tentatively, D is TRBD1 or TRBD2 (5 bases each). The germline V gene encodes CDR1 SGHRS and CDR2 YFSETQ. CDR3 length equals 16 residues. The V gene lost 0 bases and the J gene lost 0 bases, with 11 bases spanning the gap. CDR3 region: CASSLDGAGSTDTQYF. CDR3 bases: TGCGCCAGCAGCTTGGACGGGGCAGGGAGCACAGATACGCAGTATTTT.

The V call is TRBV6-1, the J call TRBJ1-6; TRBD1 might be the D (6 bases). Germline V CDR1 and CDR2: MNHNS, SASEGT. The CDR3 totals 16 residues. V lost 3 bases and J lost 7, with 16 bases in between. This CDR3 reads CASSDQPQGGNSPLHF. The CDR3 coding sequence is TGTGCCAGCAGTGACCAACCCCAAGGGGGGAATTCACCCCTCCACTTT.

This clonotype was detected only a few times. The rearrangement uses TRBV24-1 and TRBJ2-2; D call uncertain. The V end was cut by 8 bases, the J end by 4 bases, with 10 bases between. Germline assignment: CDR1 KGHDR and CDR2 SFDVKD. The CDR3 contains 13 residues. The CDR3 here is CATTPGATGELFF. The DNA of the CDR3 is TGTGCCACCACCCCTGGAGCCACCGGGGAGCTGTTTTTT.

This clonotype was observed a few times. This rearrangement joins TRBV5-1 to TRBJ2-3, with 11 nucleotides matching TRBD1. The CDR3 runs to 16 residues. The trim removed 4 bases at V and 4 bases at J, leaving 8 bases unmatched. Germline assignment: CDR1 SGHRS and CDR2 YFSETQ. The CDR3 is CASSQLDRGQSDTQYF. The CDR3 bases are TGCGCCAGCAGCCAGCTGGACAGGGGGCAATCAGATACGCAGTATTTT.

This clonotype has a handful of counts. The genes are TRBV5-5 and TRBJ2-2; D is possibly TRBD1 (5 bases). There are 14 residues in the CDR3. Trimming removed 3 bases from V and 0 bases from J, with 6 bases in between. Germline V CDR1 and CDR2: SGHKS, YYEKEE (reference sequence). The CDR3 DNA is TGTGCCAGCAGCTGGACACCGAACACCGGGGAGCTGTTTTTT. Protein product: CASSWTPNTGELFF.

In its sample, this clonotype was seen many times. The chain has TRBV20-1 and TRBJ1-5, with 8 positions matching TRBD1. The V gene's germline CDR1 is DFQATT and CDR2 SNEGSKA (reference sequence). V lost 6 bases to trimming and J lost 4 bases; unmatched junction nucleotides: 14. This CDR3 is 16 amino acids long. The CDR3: CSAIESIGQGNQPQHF. The DNA of the CDR3 is TGCAGTGCCATAGAGAGCATTGGACAGGGTAATCAGCCCCAGCATTTT.

This clonotype came up a few times. A junction boundary mismatches the germline segment, possibly from a read error. The gene calls are TRBV4-1 and TRBJ2-2; TRBD1 might be the D (6 bases). Germline V gives CDR1 MGHRA, CDR2 YSYEKL. This CDR3 has 16 amino acids. This CDR3 reads CASSQSGAPNAGELFF. In DNA form, the CDR3 reads TGCGCCAGCAGCCAGTCAGGGGCCCCGAACGCCGGGGAGCTGTTTTTT.

This clonotype has a handful of counts. The chain uses TRBV28 and TRBJ2-3, with 7 nucleotides matching TRBD2. Losses at the gene ends were 5 bases for V and 2 bases for J; bases not matched to a gene: 10. CDR3 length: 16 residues. From germline, CDR1 is MDHEN and CDR2 SYDVKM. CDR3 nucleotide sequence: TGTGCCAGCAGTCAAAGTACTAGCGCAGTCACAGATACGCAGTATTTT. It codes for CASSQSTSAVTDTQYF.

This CDR3 reads CASSLETDRGLSYGYTF. For the CDR3, the DNA is TGTGCCAGCAGCTTAGAGACCGACAGGGGGCTGTCCTATGGCTACACCTTC. V gene TRBV7-6 combines with J gene TRBJ1-2; TRBD1 aligns across 10 bases. The germline V gene has CDR1 SGHVS and CDR2 FNYEAQ. Trimming removed 1 base from V and 4 bases from J; junction bases left unmatched: 9. The CDR3 sequence is 17 residues long.

The chain combines TRBV5-1 with TRBJ2-7; tentatively, D is TRBD1 (6 bases). Germline V lookup: CDR1 SGHRS, CDR2 YFSETQ. V was shortened by 4 bases and J by 7 bases, with 24 bases between the two germline ends. The CDR3 sequence is 16 residues long. DNA for the CDR3: TGCGCCAGCAGCGAGAACAGGGCAACTTTTTCGGCAGAGCAGTACTTC. Encoded protein: CASSENRATFSAEQYF.

J is TRBJ2-1 and V is TRBV9, with D perhaps assigned TRBD1 or TRBD2 (5 bases each). CDR3 length: 16 amino acids. The V end lost 0 bases, the J end lost 0 bases, and 10 bases lay between the germline ends. Germline loops: CDR1 SGDLS, CDR2 YYNGEE. The CDR3: CASSVGGSPSYNEQFF. The CDR3 DNA reads as TGTGCCAGCAGCGTAGGGGGGAGTCCCTCCTACAATGAGCAGTTCTTC.

This clonotype has only a few counts. This rearrangement joins TRBV29-1 to TRBJ2-3, with TRBD2 matching 7 bases. The V segment lost 7 bases and the J segment 0 bases; nucleotides outside the gene matches: 7. Germline CDR1 is SQVTM and CDR2 is ANQGSEA. This CDR3 is built from 14 residues. The CDR3 sequence: CSGGGPSSTDTQYF. CDR3 DNA sequence: TGCAGCGGGGGGGGTCCGTCTAGCACAGATACGCAGTATTTT.

This clonotype was seen only a few times. The chain uses TRBV6-5 and TRBJ1-1, with TRBD1 as a possible D gene (5 bases). The ends were cut back, 2 bases at V and 0 bases at J, with 13 bases in the middle. The CDR3 covers 16 residues. CDR1 MNHEY and CDR2 SVGAGI come from the germline V gene. CDR3: CASSYGAGTMNTEAFF. The CDR3 DNA reads TGTGCCAGCAGTTACGGAGCAGGGACGATGAACACTGAAGCTTTCTTT.